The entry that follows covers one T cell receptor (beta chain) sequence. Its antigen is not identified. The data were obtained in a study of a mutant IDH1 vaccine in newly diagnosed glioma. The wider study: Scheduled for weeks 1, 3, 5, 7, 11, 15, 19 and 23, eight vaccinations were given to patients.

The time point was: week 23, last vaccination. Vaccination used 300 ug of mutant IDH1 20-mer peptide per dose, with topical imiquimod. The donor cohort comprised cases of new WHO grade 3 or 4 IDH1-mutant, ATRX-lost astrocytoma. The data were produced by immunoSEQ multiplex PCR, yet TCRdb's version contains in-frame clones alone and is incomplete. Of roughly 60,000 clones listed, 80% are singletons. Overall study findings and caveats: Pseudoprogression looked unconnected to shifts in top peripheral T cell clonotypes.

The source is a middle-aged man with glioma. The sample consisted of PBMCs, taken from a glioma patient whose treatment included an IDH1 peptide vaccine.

This chain's CDR3 is CATSRGVVDTQYF. The CDR3 nucleotides are TGTGCCACCTCTAGAGGCGTCGTGGATACGCAGTATTTT. The chain couples TRBV6-5 to TRBJ2-3; the D is unclear. CDR3 length: 13 amino acids. V shed 10 bases and J shed 6 bases, with 17 bases lying between them. CDR1 and CDR2 from the germline V gene are MNHEY and SVGAGI.